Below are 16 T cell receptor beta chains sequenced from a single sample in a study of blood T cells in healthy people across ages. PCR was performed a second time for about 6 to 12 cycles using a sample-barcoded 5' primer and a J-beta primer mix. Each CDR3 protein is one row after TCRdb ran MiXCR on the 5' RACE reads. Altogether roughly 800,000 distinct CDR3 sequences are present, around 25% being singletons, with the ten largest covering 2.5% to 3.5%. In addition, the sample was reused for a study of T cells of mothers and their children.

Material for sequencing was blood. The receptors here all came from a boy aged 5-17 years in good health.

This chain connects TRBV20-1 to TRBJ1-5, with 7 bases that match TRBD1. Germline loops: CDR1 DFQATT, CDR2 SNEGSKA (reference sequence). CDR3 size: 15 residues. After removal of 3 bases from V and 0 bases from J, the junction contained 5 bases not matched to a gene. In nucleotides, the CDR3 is TGCAGTGCTAGGTTCAGGGGGATTAGCAATCAGCCCCAGCATTTT. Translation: CSARFRGISNQPQHF.

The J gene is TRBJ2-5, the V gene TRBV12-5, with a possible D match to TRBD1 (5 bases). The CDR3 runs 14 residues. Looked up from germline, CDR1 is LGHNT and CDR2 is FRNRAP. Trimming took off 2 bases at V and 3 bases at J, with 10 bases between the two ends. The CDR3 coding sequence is TGTGCTAGTGGTTTGAGTGGGGCGAAAGAGACCCAGTACTTC. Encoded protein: CASGLSGAKETQYF.

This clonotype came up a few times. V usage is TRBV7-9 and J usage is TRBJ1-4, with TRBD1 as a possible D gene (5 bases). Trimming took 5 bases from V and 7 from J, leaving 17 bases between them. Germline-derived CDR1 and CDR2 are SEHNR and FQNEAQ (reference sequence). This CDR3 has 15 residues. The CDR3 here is CASSPDGRDVEKLFF. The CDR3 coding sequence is TGTGCCAGCAGCCCAGACGGGAGGGACGTTGAAAAACTGTTTTTT.

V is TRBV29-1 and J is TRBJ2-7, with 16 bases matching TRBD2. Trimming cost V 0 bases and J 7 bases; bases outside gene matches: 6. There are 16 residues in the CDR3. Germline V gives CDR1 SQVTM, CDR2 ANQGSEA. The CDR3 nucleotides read TGCAGCGTTGAAGAGGGACTAGCGGGAGGGTCTCTAGAGCAGTACTTC. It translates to CSVEEGLAGGSLEQYF.

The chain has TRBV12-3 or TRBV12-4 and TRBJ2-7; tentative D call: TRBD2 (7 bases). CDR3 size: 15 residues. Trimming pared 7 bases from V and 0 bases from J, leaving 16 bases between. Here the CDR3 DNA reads TGTGCCAGCACCCCAGGGGCGGGGGCCTCCTACGAGCAGTACTTC. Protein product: CASTPGAGASYEQYF.

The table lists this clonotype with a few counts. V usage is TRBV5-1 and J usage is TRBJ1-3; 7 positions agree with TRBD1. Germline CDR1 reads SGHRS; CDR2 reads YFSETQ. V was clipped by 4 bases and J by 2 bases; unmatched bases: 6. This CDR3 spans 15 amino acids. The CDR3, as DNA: TGCGCCAGCAGCATGGGGACAGCGCCTGGAAACACCATATATTTT. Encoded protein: CASSMGTAPGNTIYF.

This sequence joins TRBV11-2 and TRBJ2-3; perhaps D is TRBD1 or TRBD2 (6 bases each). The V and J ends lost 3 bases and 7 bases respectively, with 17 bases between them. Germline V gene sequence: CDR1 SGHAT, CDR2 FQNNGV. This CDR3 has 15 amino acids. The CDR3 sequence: CASSLGGASTNTQYF. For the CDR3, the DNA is TGTGCCAGCAGCTTGGGGGGCGCAAGCACGAATACGCAGTATTTT. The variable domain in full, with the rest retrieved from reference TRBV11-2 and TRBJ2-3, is EAGVAQSPRYKIIEKRQSVAFWCNPISGHATLYWYQQILGQGPKLLIQFQNNGVVDDSQLPKDRFSAERLKGVDSTLKIQPAKLEDSAVYLCASSLGGASTNTQYFGPGTRLTVL.

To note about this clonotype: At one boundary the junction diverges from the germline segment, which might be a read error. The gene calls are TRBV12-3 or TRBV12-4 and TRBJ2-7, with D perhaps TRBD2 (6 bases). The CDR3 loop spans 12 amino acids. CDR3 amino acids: CASGLAEVEQYF. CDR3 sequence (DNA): TGTGCCAGCGGTTTAGCGGAGGTCGAGCAGTACTTC.

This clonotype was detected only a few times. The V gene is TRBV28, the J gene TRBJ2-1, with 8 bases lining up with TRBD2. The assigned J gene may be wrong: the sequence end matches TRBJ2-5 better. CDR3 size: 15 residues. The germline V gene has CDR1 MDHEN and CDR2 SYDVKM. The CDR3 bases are TGTGCCAGCAGGGACCGCGGGGGGTCACGGGAGACCCAGTACTTC. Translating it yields CASRDRGGSRETQYF.

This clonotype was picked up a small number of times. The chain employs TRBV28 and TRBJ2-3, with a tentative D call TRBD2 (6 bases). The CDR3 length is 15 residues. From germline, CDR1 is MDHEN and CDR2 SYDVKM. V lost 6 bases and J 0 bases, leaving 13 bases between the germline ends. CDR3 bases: TGTGCCAGCAGCCCCGGGGGAGCCAGCACAGATACGCAGTATTTT. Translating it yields CASSPGGASTDTQYF.

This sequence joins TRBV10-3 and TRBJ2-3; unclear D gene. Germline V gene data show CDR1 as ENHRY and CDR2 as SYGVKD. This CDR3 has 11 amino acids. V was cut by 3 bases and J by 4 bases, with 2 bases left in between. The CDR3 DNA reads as TGTGCCATCAGTGAAGCAGATACGCAGTATTTT. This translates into CAISEADTQYF.

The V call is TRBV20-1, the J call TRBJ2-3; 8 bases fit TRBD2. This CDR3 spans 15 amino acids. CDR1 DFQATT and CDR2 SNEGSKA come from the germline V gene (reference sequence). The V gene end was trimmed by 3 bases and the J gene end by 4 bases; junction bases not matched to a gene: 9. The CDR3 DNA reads TGCAGTGCTAGCGGGGGGGCCCTTTCCCCAGATACGCAGTATTTT. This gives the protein CSASGGALSPDTQYF.

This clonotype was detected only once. CDR3 bases: TGTGCCAGCAGACAGGCTTCCACCGGGGAGCTGTTTTTT. This encodes CASRQASTGELFF. The chain is built from TRBV12-3 or TRBV12-4 and TRBJ2-2, with D possibly being TRBD1 (5 bases). Deletions cut 6 bases from V and 4 bases from J, with 9 bases between. The CDR3 has 13 residues.

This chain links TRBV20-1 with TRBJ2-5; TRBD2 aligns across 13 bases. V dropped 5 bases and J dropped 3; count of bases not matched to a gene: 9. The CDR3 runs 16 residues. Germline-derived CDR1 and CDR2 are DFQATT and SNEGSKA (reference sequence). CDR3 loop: CSASRTSGGTEETQYF. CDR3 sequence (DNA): TGCAGTGCTTCCCGGACTAGCGGGGGCACTGAAGAGACCCAGTACTTC.

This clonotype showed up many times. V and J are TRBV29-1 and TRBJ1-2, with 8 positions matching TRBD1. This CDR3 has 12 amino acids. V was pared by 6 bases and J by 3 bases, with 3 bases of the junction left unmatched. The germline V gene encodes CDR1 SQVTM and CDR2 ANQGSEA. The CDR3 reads CSVETGDYGYTF. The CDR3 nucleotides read TGCAGCGTGGAGACAGGGGACTATGGCTACACCTTC.

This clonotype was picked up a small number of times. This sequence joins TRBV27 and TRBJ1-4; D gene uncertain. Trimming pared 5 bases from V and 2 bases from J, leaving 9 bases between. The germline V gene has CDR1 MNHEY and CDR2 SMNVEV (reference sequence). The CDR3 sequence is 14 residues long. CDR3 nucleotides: TGTGCCAGCAGTCCCGGCGACACTAATGAAAAACTGTTTTTT. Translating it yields CASSPGDTNEKLFF.